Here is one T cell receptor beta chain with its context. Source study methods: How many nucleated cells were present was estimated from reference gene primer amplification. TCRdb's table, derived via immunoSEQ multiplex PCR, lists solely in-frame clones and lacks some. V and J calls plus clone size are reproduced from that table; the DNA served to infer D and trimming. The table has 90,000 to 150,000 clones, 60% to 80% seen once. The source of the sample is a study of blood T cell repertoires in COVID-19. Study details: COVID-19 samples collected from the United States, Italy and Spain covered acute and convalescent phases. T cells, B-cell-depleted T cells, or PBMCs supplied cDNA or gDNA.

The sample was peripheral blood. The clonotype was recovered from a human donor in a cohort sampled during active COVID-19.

CDR3 DNA sequence: TGTGCCAGCAGCCTCGCCTACGACGAGCAGTACTTC. As protein: CASSLAYDEQYF. The chain uses TRBV11-2 and TRBJ2-7; D remains ambiguous. CDR1 is SGHAT, CDR2 FQNNGV, per germline. The CDR3 consists of 12 residues. V dropped 5 bases and J dropped 5 bases, with 10 bases sitting between them.